This T cell receptor beta chain derives from a study of blood T cell repertoires in COVID-19. In the case of this clone: The sample contains more than one DNA sequence encoding this CDR3.

The V end lost 5 bases, the J end lost 1 base, and 8 bases lay between the germline ends. CDR1 is LNHDA, CDR2 SQIVND, per germline (reference sequence). The CDR3 loop spans 13 amino acids. TCRdb's copy holds only in-frame clones and misses some; the assay was immunoSEQ multiplex PCR. The table includes roughly 290,000 clones, about 85% detected once. This clonotype originated in a human donor with COVID-19, enrolled during active disease. The donor label of this sample is uncertain. The V and J genes are TRBV19 and TRBJ1-1; unclear D gene. The specimen sequenced was peripheral blood. CDR3: CASSEGSNTEAFF. For the CDR3, the DNA is TGTGCCAGTAGTGAGGGATCGAACACTGAAGCTTTCTTT. The full variable domain, rest sourced from reference TRBV19 and TRBJ1-1, is DGGITQSPKYLFRKEGQNVTLSCEQNLNHDAMYWYRQDPGQGLRLIYYSQIVNDFQKGDIAEGYSVSREKKESFPLTVTSAQKNPTAFYLCASSEGSNTEAFFGQGTRLTVV.